Below are 22 T cell receptor beta chains sequenced from a single sample in a study of shared clonotypes between healthy human individuals. TCRdb's table, derived via immunoSEQ multiplex PCR, lists solely in-frame clones and lacks some. The sample has approximately 980,000 clones, more than 75% seen once. The sequenced sample consisted of memory CD4+ T cells sorted from blood. Subset reported: CD45RA-negative fraction. The receptors were sampled from a young man in good health.

This clone was observed a handful of times. This chain connects TRBV2 to TRBJ2-3; tentative D call: TRBD2 (6 bases). Per the germline V gene, CDR1 is SNHLY and CDR2 is FYNNEI. This CDR3 comprises 15 residues. Trimming stripped 0 bases from V and 1 base from J, with 8 bases between. CDR3 sequence reads: CASSEALAGTDTQYF. CDR3 nucleotide sequence: TGTGCCAGCAGTGAAGCATTAGCGGGCACAGATACGCAGTATTTT.

The V and J genes are TRBV6-1 and TRBJ2-1; a weak D match, TRBD1 (7 bases). CDR1 is MNHNS, CDR2 SASEGT, per germline. V was cut by 6 bases and J by 12 bases, with 9 bases left in between. The CDR3 is 10 amino acids. The CDR3 region has the DNA TGTGCCAGCAGGCGGGACAGGCAGTTCTTC. Encoded protein: CASRRDRQFF.

The chain has TRBV4-1 and TRBJ1-1, with TRBD1 as a possible D gene (6 bases). V was cut by 6 bases and J by 6 bases, with 26 bases left in between. The germline gives CDR1 MGHRA, CDR2 YSYEKL. CDR3 length: 17 amino acids. CDR3 coding DNA: TGCGCCAGCAGTTACGGGGGCTTTCAGGGGCAGTTGGCTGAAGCTTTCTTT. Protein product: CASSYGGFQGQLAEAFF.

The chain links TRBV6-1 to TRBJ2-6, with 9 bases lining up with TRBD1. Germline CDR1 and CDR2: MNHNS and SASEGT. V gave up 8 bases and J gave up 4 bases; unmatched junction bases: 3. CDR3 size: 14 residues. The CDR3 DNA reads TGTGCCAGCGGGACAGGGTTGGGGGCCAACGTCCTGACTTTC. Encoded protein: CASGTGLGANVLTF.

V and J are TRBV4-2 and TRBJ2-1; 9 positions match TRBD2. Unmatched junction bases numbered 7, after V lost 0 bases and J lost 7 bases. The germline V gene encodes CDR1 LGHNA and CDR2 YNFKEQ. CDR3 length: 16 residues. For the CDR3, the DNA is TGTGCCAGCAGCCAAGACTGGACTAGCGTACGGAATGAGCAGTTCTTC. Amino acids: CASSQDWTSVRNEQFF.

The J gene is TRBJ2-7, the V gene TRBV13; D ambiguous. V shed 6 bases and J shed 2 bases, with 8 bases lying between them. The CDR3 runs to 12 residues. The germline V gene encodes CDR1 PRHDT and CDR2 FYEKMQ (reference sequence). The CDR3 loop reads CASRLTPYEQYF. DNA for the CDR3: TGTGCCAGCAGATTAACACCCTACGAGCAGTACTTC. Using reference TRBV13 and TRBJ2-7 for the parts outside the CDR3, the full variable domain is AAGVIQSPRHLIKEKRETATLKCYPIPRHDTVYWYQQGPGQDPQFLISFYEKMQSDKGSIPDRFSAQQFSDYHSELNMSSLELGDSALYFCASRLTPYEQYFGPGTRLTVT.

The chain couples TRBV9 to TRBJ2-5; D call uncertain. V was cut by 0 bases and J by 4 bases, with 13 bases left in between. The CDR3 is 15 amino acids. Germline CDR1 reads SGDLS; CDR2 reads YYNGEE. The DNA for the CDR3 is TGTGCCAGCAGCGTAGGGTTGGCGAATTCAGAGACCCAGTACTTC. The encoded protein is CASSVGLANSETQYF.

This clone has just a few counts. The sample has other DNA sequences that encode this CDR3 too. This chain joins TRBV5-1 and TRBJ2-7; 10 bases match TRBD1. V lost 7 bases, J lost 2 bases, and 6 bases stayed unmatched. The CDR3 sequence is 14 residues long. Germline V lookup: CDR1 SGHRS, CDR2 YFSETQ. CDR3 sequence reads: CASRRGQGAYEQYF. In nucleotides, the CDR3 is TGCGCCAGCCGCCGCGGACAGGGGGCCTACGAGCAGTACTTC.

The CDR3 DNA reads as TGTGCCAGCTCAGGGGGCCTGGGCTATGGCTACACCTTC. Protein product: CASSGGLGYGYTF. This chain links TRBV6-5 with TRBJ1-2; 8 nucleotides line up with TRBD1. V shed 8 bases and J 4 bases; nucleotides not matched to a gene: 6. Germline CDR1 reads MNHEY; CDR2 reads SVGAGI. The CDR3 covers 13 residues.

This clone was observed a few times. The chain is built from TRBV5-5 and TRBJ1-1, with TRBD1 as a possible D gene (5 bases). Germline V lookup: CDR1 SGHKS, CDR2 YYEKEE (reference sequence). The CDR3 extends over 15 amino acids. V was clipped by 0 bases and J by 4 bases, with 13 bases between them. DNA for the CDR3: TGTGCCAGCAGCTTGGAAGGGGCGCGGGGCACTGAAGCTTTCTTT. Its protein is CASSLEGARGTEAFF.

This chain joins TRBV6-1 and TRBJ1-4; TRBD1 matches 7 bases. V shed 6 bases and J 8 bases; nucleotides not matched to a gene: 9. Per germline, CDR1 MNHNS and CDR2 SASEGT. This CDR3 contains 14 residues. The CDR3 reads CASSEQGLGEKLFF. CDR3 nucleotide sequence: TGTGCCAGCAGCGAACAGGGGCTTGGGGAAAAACTGTTTTTT.

The rearrangement uses TRBV25-1 and TRBJ2-1, with D possibly being TRBD2 (5 bases). Germline lookup yields CDR1 MGHDK and CDR2 SYGVNS. The CDR3 is made up of 15 amino acids. V was clipped by 4 bases and J by 6 bases, with 16 bases between them. The chain's CDR3 is CASSGGRVSLNEQFF. The CDR3 DNA is TGTGCCAGCAGTGGAGGGAGAGTATCCCTCAATGAGCAGTTCTTC.

The chain combines TRBV25-1 with TRBJ2-7, with D possibly matching TRBD2 (5 bases). The germline CDR1 and CDR2 sequences are MGHDK and SYGVNS. The CDR3 is 12 amino acids. Trimming stripped 4 bases from V and 3 bases from J, with 7 bases between. CDR3 loop: CASSVTSYEQYF. The DNA of the CDR3 is TGTGCCAGCAGTGTTACTAGCTACGAGCAGTACTTC.

The rearrangement links TRBV6-5 to TRBJ1-6; D call uncertain. V lost 5 bases and J lost 10, with 9 bases in between. CDR3 size: 12 residues. CDR1 is MNHEY, CDR2 SVGAGI, per germline. In DNA, the CDR3 is TGTGCCAGCAGTATAGCTGGCTCACCCCTCCACTTT. Its translation: CASSIAGSPLHF.

The CDR3 region has the DNA TGCGCCAGCAGCACTCGCGGGGGAGCCTACAATGAGCAGTTCTTC. As protein: CASSTRGGAYNEQFF. The chain links TRBV5-1 to TRBJ2-1; TRBD2 aligns across 7 bases. The J segment lost 2 bases and the V segment lost 4 bases, leaving 6 bases of the junction unmatched. Germline V gene data show CDR1 as SGHRS and CDR2 as YFSETQ. There are 15 residues in the CDR3.

V is TRBV7-6 and J is TRBJ1-3; 8 nucleotides match TRBD1. Losses at the gene ends were 2 bases for V and 3 bases for J; bases not matched to a gene: 9. In germline, CDR1 is SGHVS, CDR2 FNYEAQ. The CDR3 runs to 17 residues. The CDR3 loop is CASSLSGQGAFGNTIYF. The CDR3 DNA sequence: TGTGCCAGCAGCTTATCCGGGCAGGGGGCATTTGGAAACACCATATATTTT.

This clone was seen only once. This chain joins TRBV11-2 and TRBJ1-6; D remains unclear. Trimming left V 5 bases short and J 9 bases short, with 17 bases between. Germline V gene sequence: CDR1 SGHAT, CDR2 FQNNGV. This CDR3 comprises 15 residues. In DNA, the CDR3 is TGTGCCAGCAGCCCCACAGTTCGGGAAACTTCACCCCTCCACTTT. Encoded protein: CASSPTVRETSPLHF.

This clone appeared a few times. This sample also contains other DNA sequences that code for the same CDR3. CDR3 amino acids: CASSLEGNTGELFF. As DNA, the CDR3 is TGCGCCAGCAGCTTGGAGGGGAACACCGGGGAGCTGTTTTTT. The chain couples TRBV5-1 to TRBJ2-2; D unresolved. The CDR3 length is 14 residues. CDR1 is SGHRS and CDR2 is YFSETQ in the germline V gene. V was clipped by 0 bases and J by 1 base, with 4 bases between them. Full variable domain (remainder filled in from reference TRBV5-1 and TRBJ2-2): KAGVTQTPRYLIKTRGQQVTLSCSPISGHRSVSWYQQTPGQGLQFLFEYFSETQRNKGNFPGRFSGRQFSNSRSEMNVSTLELGDSALYLCASSLEGNTGELFFGEGSRLTVL.

The chain couples TRBV5-6 to TRBJ1-6, with D uncertain. V was cut by 0 bases and J by 6 bases, with 4 bases left in between. This CDR3 spans 13 amino acids. Germline lookup yields CDR1 SGHDT and CDR2 YYEEEE. CDR3: CASSLAGNSPLHF. The CDR3 nucleotides are TGTGCCAGCAGCTTGGCAGGTAATTCACCCCTCCACTTT.

Details on this clone: It may be a read error: a sequence one base away is much more abundant. The rearrangement joins TRBV7-2 to TRBJ1-2; perhaps TRBD1 as D (5 bases). Germline assignment: CDR1 SGHTA and CDR2 FQGNSA. With 4 bases removed from V and 4 bases from J, the gap between germline ends came to 10 bases. This CDR3 contains 13 residues. The DNA of the CDR3 is TGTGCCAGCAGCTCGGGACTGATCTATGGCTACACCTTC. Encoded protein: CASSSGLIYGYTF.

The chain is built from TRBV5-6 and TRBJ1-3; D call uncertain. This CDR3 has 12 residues. Germline CDR1 and CDR2: SGHDT and YYEEEE. V was clipped by 5 bases and J by 0 bases, with 3 bases between them. The CDR3 DNA sequence: TGTGCCAGCAGTGGCTCTGGAAACACCATATATTTT. Its protein product is CASSGSGNTIYF.

Remarks on this clone: This could be a read error, since a much larger clone is one nucleotide away. The chain uses TRBV6-6 and TRBJ1-6; TRBD1 is a possible D gene (5 bases). The CDR3 loop spans 14 amino acids. Per germline, CDR1 MNHNY and CDR2 SVGAGI (reference sequence). Deletions cut 5 bases from V and 0 bases from J, with 5 bases between. The CDR3 DNA sequence: TGTGCCAGCAGTGACAGCTCCTATAATTCACCCCTCCACTTT. This gives the protein CASSDSSYNSPLHF.